These T cell receptor beta chains were read from a single sample in a study of T-cell reconstitution after alpha-beta-depleted transplantation in children. TCRdb passed the PCR reads through MiXCR, listing each CDR3 protein once. The sample carries under 400,000 distinct CDR3 sequences, around 25% recorded once. This specimen was PBMCs, mostly from graft donor cells, taken 180 days after TCRalphabeta/CD19-depleted stem cell transplant. Source of these receptors: a male patient younger than 18 who had a stem cell transplant for acute lymphoblastic leukemia, so the T cells may come from the graft donor. The CDR3 runs from the conserved cysteine through the conserved F or W. The order of the fields is D gene, clone size, V gene, J gene, CDR3 protein, CDR3 DNA. A D gene is named only where the DNA matches it firmly. Rows may omit the clone size; those that give it use once, few, many or a size class.

>-|once|TRBV7-3|TRBJ1-1
CASSLFPTPGNTEAFF
TGTGCCAGCAGCTTATTTCCCACTCCCGGGAACACTGAAGCTTTCTTT
>TRBD2|-|TRBV7-9|TRBJ2-3
CASRLATDTQYF
TGTGCCAGTCGACTAGCGACAGATACGCAGTATTTT
>-|few|TRBV29-1|TRBJ2-3
CTLLLGDTQYF
TGCACCCTCCTACTGGGAGATACGCAGTATTTT
>-|-|TRBV29-1|TRBJ1-1
CSVVGQMMNTEAFF
TGCAGCGTTGTTGGACAGATGATGAACACTGAAGCTTTCTTT
>TRBD1|few|TRBV7-9|TRBJ1-1
CASSLGQGETEAFF
TGTGCCAGCAGCCTGGGACAGGGTGAAACTGAAGCTTTCTTT
>TRBD1|few|TRBV6-1|TRBJ2-3
CAGRRQGGTDTQYF
TGTGCCGGCCGTCGACAGGGGGGCACAGATACGCAGTATTTT
>TRBD1|-|TRBV6-5|TRBJ1-4
CASSYSLGGEKLFF
TGTGCCAGCAGTTACTCTCTAGGGGGCGAAAAACTGTTTTTT
>TRBD1|few|TRBV10-3|TRBJ2-3
CAIGQGWTDTQYF
TGTGCCATCGGACAGGGTTGGACAGATACGCAGTATTTT
>-|few|TRBV12-3/TRBV12-4|TRBJ1-6
CASSETSLSNSPLHF
TGTGCCAGCAGCGAGACGAGTCTGTCTAATTCACCCCTCCACTTT
>TRBD1|-|TRBV20-1|TRBJ2-7
CCARDRSISYEQYF
TGCTGCGCTAGGGACAGGTCAATCTCCTACGAGCAGTACTTC
>TRBD2|many|TRBV20-1|TRBJ2-5
CSARDWTSGRETQYF
TGCAGTGCTAGAGATTGGACTAGCGGGAGAGAGACCCAGTACTTC
>-|few|TRBV5-1|TRBJ2-6
CASSFVTGFSGANVLTF
TGCGCCAGCAGCTTCGTGACAGGATTCTCTGGGGCCAACGTCCTGACTTTC
>TRBD2|-|TRBV29-1|TRBJ2-7
CSVDGPGVAGNEQYF
TGCAGCGTTGATGGGCCTGGGGTAGCGGGAAACGAGCAGTACTTC
>-|-|TRBV20-1|TRBJ2-5
CSARDARVLDGETQYF
TGCAGTGCTAGAGATGCCCGAGTTCTAGATGGAGAGACCCAGTACTTC
>-|-|TRBV29-1|TRBJ2-1
CSVEELRDEQFF
TGCAGCGTTGAGGAGCTCAGGGATGAGCAGTTCTTC
>TRBD1|-|TRBV27|TRBJ2-1
CASSFLRSTGHTYNEQFF
TGTGCCAGCAGTTTTCTCCGGTCGACAGGGCACACCTACAATGAGCAGTTCTTC
>TRBD1|-|TRBV2|TRBJ1-1
CASSKTGGETEAFF
TGTGCCAGCAGTAAGACAGGGGGAGAGACTGAAGCTTTCTTT
>TRBD1|-|TRBV27|TRBJ1-2
CASSLQGARGDYGYTF
TGTGCCAGCAGTCTTCAGGGGGCGAGGGGGGACTATGGCTACACCTTC